The source of this T cell receptor (beta chain) is a study of T-cell memory formation after mild COVID-19. TCRalpha and TCRbeta libraries used 5'RACE with constant-segment primers and UMIs. TCRdb ran MiXCR on the 5' RACE reads and lists one entry per CDR3 protein. The data contain around 320,000 distinct CDR3 sequences, 28% of them singletons. Findings and caveats of the study: Clones contracting across day 15 to 85 had a balanced CD4/CD8 profile; later expanding clones leaned CD4+.

As concerns this clonotype: Its cognate antigen is unknown.

Trimming took 6 bases from V and 3 from J, leaving 9 bases between them. Looked up from germline, CDR1 is SGHVS and CDR2 is FNYEAQ. There are 12 residues in the CDR3. The genes are TRBV7-6 and TRBJ2-7, with D unclear. Sequenced material: PBMCs or a T cell subset sorted from them (not recorded which). The clonotype originates from an adult woman who had mild COVID-19 (a few samples of this study predate the infection). Cell type and time point are not known. As DNA, the CDR3 is TGTGCCAGCAGTGGCTTAGACTACGAGCAGTACTTC. Protein: CASSGLDYEQYF.